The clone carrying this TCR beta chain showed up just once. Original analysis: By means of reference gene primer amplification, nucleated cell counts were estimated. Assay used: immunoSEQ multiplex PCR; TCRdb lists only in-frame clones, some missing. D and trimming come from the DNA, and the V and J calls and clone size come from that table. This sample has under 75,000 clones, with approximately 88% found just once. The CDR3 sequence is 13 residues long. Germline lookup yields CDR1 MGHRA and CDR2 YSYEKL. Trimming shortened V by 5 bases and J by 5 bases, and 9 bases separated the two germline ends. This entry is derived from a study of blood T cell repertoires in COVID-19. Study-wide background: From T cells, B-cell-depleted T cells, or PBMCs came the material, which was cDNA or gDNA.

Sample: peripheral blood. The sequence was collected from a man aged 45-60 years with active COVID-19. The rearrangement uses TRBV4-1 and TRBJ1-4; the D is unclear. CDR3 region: CASSWTYNEKLFF. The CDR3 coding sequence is TGCGCCAGCAGCTGGACTTACAATGAAAAACTGTTTTTT.